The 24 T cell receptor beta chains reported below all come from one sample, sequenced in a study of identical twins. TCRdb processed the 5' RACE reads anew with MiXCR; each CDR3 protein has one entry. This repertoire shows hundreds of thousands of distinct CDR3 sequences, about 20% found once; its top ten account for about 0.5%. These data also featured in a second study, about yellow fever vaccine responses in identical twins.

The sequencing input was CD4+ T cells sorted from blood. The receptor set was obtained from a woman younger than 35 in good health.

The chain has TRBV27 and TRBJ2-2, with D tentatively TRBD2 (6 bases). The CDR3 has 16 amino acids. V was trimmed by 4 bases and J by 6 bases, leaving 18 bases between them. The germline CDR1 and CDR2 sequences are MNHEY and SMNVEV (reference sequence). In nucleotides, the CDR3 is TGTGCCAGCAGTTCGGTACGGGAGAGGAGGGCCGGGGAGCTGTTTTTT. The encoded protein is CASSSVRERRAGELFF.

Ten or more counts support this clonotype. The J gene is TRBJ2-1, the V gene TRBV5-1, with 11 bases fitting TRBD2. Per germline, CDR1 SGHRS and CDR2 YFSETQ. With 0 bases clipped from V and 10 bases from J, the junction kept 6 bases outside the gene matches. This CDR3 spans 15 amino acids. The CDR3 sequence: CASSLDRASGREQFF. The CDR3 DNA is TGCGCCAGCAGCTTGGATAGGGCTAGCGGGAGGGAGCAGTTCTTC.

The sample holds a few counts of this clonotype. CDR3 amino acids: CASSFFLASGGVGELFF. In nucleotides, the CDR3 is TGTGCCAGCAGTTTTTTCTTGGCTAGCGGGGGGGTCGGGGAGCTGTTTTTT. The V and J genes are TRBV12-3 or TRBV12-4 and TRBJ2-2; 12 nucleotides agree with TRBD2. With 3 bases clipped from V and 7 bases from J, the junction kept 9 bases outside the gene matches. CDR3 length: 17 residues.

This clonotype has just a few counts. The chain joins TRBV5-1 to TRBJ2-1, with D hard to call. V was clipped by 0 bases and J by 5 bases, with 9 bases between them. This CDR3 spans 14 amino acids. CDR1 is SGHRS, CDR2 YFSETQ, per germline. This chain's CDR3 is CASSLVALNNEQFF. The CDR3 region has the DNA TGCGCCAGCAGCTTGGTTGCCTTGAACAATGAGCAGTTCTTC.

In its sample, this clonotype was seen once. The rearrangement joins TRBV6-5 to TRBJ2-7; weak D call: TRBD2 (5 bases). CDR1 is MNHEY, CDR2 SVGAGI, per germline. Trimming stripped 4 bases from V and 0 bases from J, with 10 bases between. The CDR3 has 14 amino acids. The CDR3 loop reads CASSLSSRSYEQYV. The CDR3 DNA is TGTGCCAGCAGTTTATCTAGCCGCTCCTACGAGCAGTACGTC.

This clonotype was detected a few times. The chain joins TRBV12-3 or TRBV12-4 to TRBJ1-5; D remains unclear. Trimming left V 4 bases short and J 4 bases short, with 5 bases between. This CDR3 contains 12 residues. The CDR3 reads CASSWDNQPQHF. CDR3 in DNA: TGTGCCAGCAGTTGGGATAATCAGCCCCAGCATTTT.

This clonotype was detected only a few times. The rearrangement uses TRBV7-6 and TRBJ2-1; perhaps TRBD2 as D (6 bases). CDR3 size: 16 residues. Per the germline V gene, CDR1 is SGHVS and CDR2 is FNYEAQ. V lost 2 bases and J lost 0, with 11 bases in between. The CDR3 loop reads CASSLRDWSSYNEQFF. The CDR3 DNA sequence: TGTGCCAGCAGCTTAAGGGACTGGAGCTCCTACAATGAGCAGTTCTTC.

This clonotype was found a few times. CDR3 amino acids: CSVGGGSSFYEQYF. CDR3 coding DNA: TGCAGTGTGGGGGGTGGGAGTAGTTTCTACGAGCAGTACTTC. The rearrangement links TRBV20-1 to TRBJ2-7; maybe TRBD2 (6 bases). Germline-derived CDR1 and CDR2 are DFQATT and SNEGSKA (reference sequence). The CDR3 loop spans 14 amino acids. V shed 7 bases and J shed 3 bases, with 19 bases lying between them.

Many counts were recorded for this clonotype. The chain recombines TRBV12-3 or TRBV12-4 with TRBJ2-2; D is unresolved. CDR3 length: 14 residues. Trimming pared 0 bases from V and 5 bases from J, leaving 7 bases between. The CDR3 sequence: CASSLAPQTGELFF. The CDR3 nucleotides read TGTGCCAGCAGTTTAGCGCCCCAGACCGGGGAGCTGTTTTTT.

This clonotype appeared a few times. The CDR3: CASRDRGVVDEQFF. The CDR3 nucleotides read TGTGCCAGCAGAGACAGGGGAGTAGTGGATGAGCAGTTCTTC. The gene calls are TRBV6-1 and TRBJ2-1; 8 nucleotides line up with TRBD1. The CDR3 sequence is 14 residues long. The J segment lost 8 bases and the V segment lost 6 bases, leaving 9 bases of the junction unmatched. CDR1 and CDR2 (germline): MNHNS, SASEGT.

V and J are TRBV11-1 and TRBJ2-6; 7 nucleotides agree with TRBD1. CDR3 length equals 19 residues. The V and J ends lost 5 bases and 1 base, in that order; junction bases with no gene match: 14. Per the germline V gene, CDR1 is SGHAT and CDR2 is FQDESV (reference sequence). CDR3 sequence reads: CASSPTPGQYESGANVLTF. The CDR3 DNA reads TGTGCCAGCAGCCCAACTCCGGGACAGTATGAGTCTGGGGCCAACGTCCTGACTTTC.

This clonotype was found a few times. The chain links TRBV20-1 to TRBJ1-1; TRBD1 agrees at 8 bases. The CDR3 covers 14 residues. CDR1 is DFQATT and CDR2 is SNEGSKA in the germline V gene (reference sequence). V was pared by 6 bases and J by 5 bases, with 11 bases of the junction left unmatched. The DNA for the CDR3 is TGCAGTGCAACCCAGGGGGCGGCGGGAACTGAAGCTTTCTTT. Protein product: CSATQGAAGTEAFF.

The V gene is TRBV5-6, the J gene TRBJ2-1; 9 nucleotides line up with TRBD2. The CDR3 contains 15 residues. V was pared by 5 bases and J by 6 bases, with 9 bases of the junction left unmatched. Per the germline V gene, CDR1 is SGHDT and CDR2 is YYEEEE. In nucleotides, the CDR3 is TGTGCCAGCAGGATTGATAGCGGGAGATCCAATGAGCAGTTCTTC. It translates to CASRIDSGRSNEQFF.

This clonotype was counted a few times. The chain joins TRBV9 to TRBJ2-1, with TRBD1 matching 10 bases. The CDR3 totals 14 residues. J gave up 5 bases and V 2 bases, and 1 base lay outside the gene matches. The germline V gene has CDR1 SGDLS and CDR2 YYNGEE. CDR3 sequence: CASSVDRGDNEQFF. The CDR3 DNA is TGTGCCAGCAGCGTGGACAGGGGGGACAATGAGCAGTTCTTC.

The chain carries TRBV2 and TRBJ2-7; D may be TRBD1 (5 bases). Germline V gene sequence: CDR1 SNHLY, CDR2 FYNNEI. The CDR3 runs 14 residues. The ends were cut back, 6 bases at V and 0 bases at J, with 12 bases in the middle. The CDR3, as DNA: TGTGCCAGCAGGACCGACAGCTACTCCTACGAGCAGTACTTC. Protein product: CASRTDSYSYEQYF.

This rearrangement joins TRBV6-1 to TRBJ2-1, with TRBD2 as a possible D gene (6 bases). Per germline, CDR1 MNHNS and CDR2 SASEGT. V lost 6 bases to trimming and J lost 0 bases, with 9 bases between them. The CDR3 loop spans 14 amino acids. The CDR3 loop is CASRSGGSYNEQFF. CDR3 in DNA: TGTGCCAGCAGATCCGGGGGCTCCTACAATGAGCAGTTCTTC.

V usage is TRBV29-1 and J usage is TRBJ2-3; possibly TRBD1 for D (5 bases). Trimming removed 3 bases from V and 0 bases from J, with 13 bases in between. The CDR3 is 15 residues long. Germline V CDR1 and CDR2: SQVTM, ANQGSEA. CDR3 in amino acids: CSVDLRAVSTDTQYF. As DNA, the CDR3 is TGCAGCGTTGATCTCAGGGCGGTCAGCACAGATACGCAGTATTTT.

The CDR3 nucleotides read TGCGCCAGCAGCTTTTTGGGGGATAATGAAAAACTGTTTTTT. Translation gives CASSFLGDNEKLFF. The chain links TRBV5-1 to TRBJ1-4, with D maybe TRBD1 (5 bases). V shed 2 bases and J shed 4 bases, with 9 bases lying between them. The germline gives CDR1 SGHRS, CDR2 YFSETQ. The CDR3 covers 14 residues. The whole variable domain, remainder taken from reference TRBV5-1 and TRBJ1-4, is KAGVTQTPRYLIKTRGQQVTLSCSPISGHRSVSWYQQTPGQGLQFLFEYFSETQRNKGNFPGRFSGRQFSNSRSEMNVSTLELGDSALYLCASSFLGDNEKLFFGSGTQLSVL.

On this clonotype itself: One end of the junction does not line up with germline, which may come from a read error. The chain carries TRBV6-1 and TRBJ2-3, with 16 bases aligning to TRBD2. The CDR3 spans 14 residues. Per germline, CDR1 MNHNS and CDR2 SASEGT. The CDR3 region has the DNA TGTGCCAGCAGTGAGCAGACCGGGACTAGCGGGAGGGCTTTT. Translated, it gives CASSEQTGTSGRAF.

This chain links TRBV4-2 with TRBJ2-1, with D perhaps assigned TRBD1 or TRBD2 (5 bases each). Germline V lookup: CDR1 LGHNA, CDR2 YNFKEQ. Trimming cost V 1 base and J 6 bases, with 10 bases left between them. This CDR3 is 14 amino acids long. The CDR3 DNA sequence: TGTGCCAGCAGCCAAGTATGGGACCGCAATGAGCAGTTCTTC. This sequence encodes CASSQVWDRNEQFF.

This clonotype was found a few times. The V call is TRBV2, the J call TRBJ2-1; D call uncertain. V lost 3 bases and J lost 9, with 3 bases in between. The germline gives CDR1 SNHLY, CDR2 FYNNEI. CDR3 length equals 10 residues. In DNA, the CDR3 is TGTGCCAGCAGTGATGGTGAGCAGTTCTTC. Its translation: CASSDGEQFF.

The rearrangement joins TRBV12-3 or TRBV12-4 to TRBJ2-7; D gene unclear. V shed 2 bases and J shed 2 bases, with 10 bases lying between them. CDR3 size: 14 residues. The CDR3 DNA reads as TGTGCCAGCAGTTTAAAAGGCGGTCCCTACGAGCAGTACTTC. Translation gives CASSLKGGPYEQYF.

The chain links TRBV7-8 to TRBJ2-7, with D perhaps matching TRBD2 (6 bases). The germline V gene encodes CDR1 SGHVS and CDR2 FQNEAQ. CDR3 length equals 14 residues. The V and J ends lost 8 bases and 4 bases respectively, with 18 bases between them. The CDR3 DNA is TGTGCCAGCCAGCTTACACGGGAGAGTTACGAGCAGTACTTC. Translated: CASQLTRESYEQYF.

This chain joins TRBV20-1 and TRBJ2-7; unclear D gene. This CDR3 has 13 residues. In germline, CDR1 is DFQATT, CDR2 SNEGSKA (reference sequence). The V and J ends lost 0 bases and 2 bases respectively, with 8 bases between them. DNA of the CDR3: TGCAGTGCTAGAGATCAGCAAACCTACGAGCAGTACTTC. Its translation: CSARDQQTYEQYF.